This TCR beta chain was identified in a study of OX40 agonist ivuxolimab in advanced cancers. At the level of the study: Patients' therapy was ivuxolimab, an antibody that acts as an agonist of OX40 (CD134).

This CDR3 is 15 amino acids long. Trimming stripped 4 bases from V and 5 bases from J, with 16 bases between. CDR1 SSHAT and CDR2 FNYEAQ come from the germline V gene (reference sequence). The repertoire was sequenced with immunoSEQ multiplex PCR; TCRdb's copy has only in-frame clones and lacks some. This sample has approximately 70,000 clones, with approximately 90% found just once. V and J are TRBV7-7 and TRBJ2-3; tentatively, D is TRBD2 (5 bases). The source material was CD4+ or CD8+ T cells sorted from blood, sampled in a trial of the OX40 agonist ivuxolimab. The sequence was obtained from an adult with an advanced solid tumor such as melanoma, head and neck, liver or kidney cancer. CDR3 loop: CASSSRRRLVDTQYF. CDR3 DNA: TGTGCCAGCAGCTCCCGCAGGAGGTTGGTAGATACGCAGTATTTT. Complete variable domain (other parts from reference TRBV7-7 and TRBJ2-3): GAGVSQSPRYKVTKRGQDVTLRCDPISSHATLYWYQQALGQGPEFLTYFNYEAQPDKSGLPSDRFSAERPEGSISTLTIQRTEQRDSAMYRCASSSRRRLVDTQYFGPGTRLTVL.